Listed below are T cell receptor beta chains from one sample, sequenced in a study of Graves' ophthalmopathy and Graves' hyperthyroidism. One entry per CDR3 protein results from TCRdb running MiXCR on the multiplex PCR reads. Of 150,000 or so distinct CDR3 sequences in the sample, less than 45% were seen once. Material for sequencing was peripheral blood. All receptors derive from a woman in her thirties or forties with Graves' ophthalmopathy. The conserved cysteine and the conserved F or W are not part of the CDR3 here. The D gene is left open where the match is weak.

TRBV6-1 | NA | ASRTLHLTGGETQY
TRBV5-1 | TRBD1 | ASSAQGQRAEAF
TRBV25-1 | NA | ASSDRDGSNYGYT
TRBV18 | NA | ASSPPPTGMNTEAF
TRBV12-5 | TRBD1 | ASGLAGEDRASGYT
TRBV12-3/TRBV12-4 | NA | ASSPHVGSGGYT
TRBV28 | NA | ASSLLPPYGYT
TRBV6-1 | NA | ASRAPQFGNQPQH
TRBV6-1 | NA | ASSDLGAYEQY
TRBV2 | NA | ASSEGEGYGYT
TRBV11-2 | NA | ASRERGTNYGYT
TRBV25-1 | NA | ASSGTSRDAYEAF
TRBV7-2 | NA | ASSLLDYSYEQY
TRBV7-8 | NA | ASSFRRASYEQY
TRBV24-1 | NA | ATKDRGNTEAF
TRBV6-5 | NA | ASSYSSPRGETQY
TRBV6-1 | NA | ASSAVRETQY
TRBV12-3/TRBV12-4 | NA | ASSPPSQPQH
TRBV7-2 | TRBD2 | ASSSGLARY
TRBV28 | NA | ASSPNWGGRTQY
TRBV12-3/TRBV12-4 | NA | ASSLTENQPQH
TRBV6-5 | NA | ASSYVGAEAF
TRBV6-1 | NA | ASIAKGEYNSPLH
TRBV12-3/TRBV12-4 | NA | ASTAGETQY
TRBV6-1 | TRBD1 | ASRRDRDGYT
TRBV28 | NA | ASGRGGTNYGYT
TRBV12-3/TRBV12-4 | NA | ASSLAHLGSTEAF
TRBV12-3/TRBV12-4 | TRBD1 | ASNKGQGKETQY
TRBV11-2 | NA | ASSLGWGRLNTEAF
TRBV28 | TRBD1 | ASSLYPGQGAEGYT
TRBV28 | NA | ASSRATGSPLH
TRBV28 | TRBD2 | ASSPTGGLTYEQY
TRBV5-1 | NA | ASSFTSANTGELF
TRBV6-5 | TRBD1 | ASTSGQAEAF
TRBV27 | NA | ASSLRGGPTYEQY
TRBV6-5 | NA | ASSYLGTPISRETQY
TRBV12-3/TRBV12-4 | TRBD1 | ASTTPGTGHGYT
TRBV29-1 | TRBD2 | SVGGRARLEQY
TRBV12-5 | NA | ASATYRKETQY
TRBV6-2/TRBV6-3 | TRBD1 | ASSYNRGSEQY
TRBV5-1 | NA | ASSLTSNTEAF
TRBV12-3/TRBV12-4 | NA | ASSSYYGYT
TRBV28 | TRBD2 | ASSPLAGGPYEQY
TRBV11-2 | TRBD2 | ASTLPGGPYEQY
TRBV12-3/TRBV12-4 | TRBD1 | ASSFPLTGGETQY
TRBV13 | NA | ASSQGSENTEAF
TRBV27 | TRBD2 | ASSQTSRSGELF
TRBV28 | NA | ASSPIDATGYEQY
TRBV6-4 | NA | ASSDSGNSPLH
TRBV12-3/TRBV12-4 | NA | ASSQESGDWETQY
TRBV24-1 | TRBD1 | ATSEGTANNSPLH
TRBV11-1 | NA | ASSLGVYSYEQY
TRBV11-1 | NA | ASRLGHSNTEAF
TRBV20-1 | TRBD1 | SARTGSDYGYT
TRBV11-3 | TRBD1 | ASSFPGQGAYEQY
TRBV27 | TRBD1 | ASSSGTGFYKETQY
TRBV18 | NA | ASSPRTVGTKNIQY